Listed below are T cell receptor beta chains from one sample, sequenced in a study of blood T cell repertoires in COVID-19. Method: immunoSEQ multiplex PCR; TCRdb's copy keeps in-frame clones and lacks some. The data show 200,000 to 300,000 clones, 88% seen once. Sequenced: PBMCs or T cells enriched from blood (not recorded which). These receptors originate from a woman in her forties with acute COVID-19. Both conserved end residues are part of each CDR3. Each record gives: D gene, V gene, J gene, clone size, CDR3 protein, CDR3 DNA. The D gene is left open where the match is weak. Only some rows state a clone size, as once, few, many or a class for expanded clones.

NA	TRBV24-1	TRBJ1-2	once	CATSAGNYGYTF	TGTGCCACCAGTGCAGGGAACTATGGCTACACCTTC
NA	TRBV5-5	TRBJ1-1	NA	CASSTMTVPEAFF	TGTGCCAGCAGCACGATGACAGTCCCTGAAGCTTTCTTT
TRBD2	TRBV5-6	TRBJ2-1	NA	CASSLGGTSLNEQFF	TGTGCCAGCAGCTTGGGTGGGACTAGTCTGAATGAGCAGTTCTTC
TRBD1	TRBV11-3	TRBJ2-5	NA	CASSLRGRAVKQETQYF	TGTGCCAGCAGCTTAAGGGGGCGGGCAGTAAAACAAGAGACCCAGTACTTC
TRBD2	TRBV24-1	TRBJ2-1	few	CATSAEISGRSYNEQFF	TGTGCCACCAGTGCGGAAATAAGCGGGAGATCCTACAATGAGCAGTTCTTC
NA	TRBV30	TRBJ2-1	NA	CAWTRTSASYNEQFF	TGTGCCTGGACCCGAACGAGTGCATCCTACAATGAGCAGTTCTTC
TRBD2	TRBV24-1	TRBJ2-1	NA	CATSEGTSGTYNEQFF	TGTGCCACCAGTGAGGGGACTAGCGGAACCTACAATGAGCAGTTCTTC
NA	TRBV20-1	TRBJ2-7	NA	CSARSLYEQYF	TGCAGTGCTAGGTCCCTGTACGAGCAGTACTTC
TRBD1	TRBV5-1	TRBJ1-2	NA	CASSLASGQGALGYTF	TGCGCCAGCAGCTTGGCGTCCGGACAGGGGGCACTTGGCTACACCTTC
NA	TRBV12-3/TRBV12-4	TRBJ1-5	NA	CASSPAGGQPQHF	TGTGCCAGCAGCCCCGCGGGGGGGCAGCCCCAGCATTTT
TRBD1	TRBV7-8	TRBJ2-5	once	CASSFTQGDETQYF	TGTGCCAGCAGCTTCACACAGGGGGACGAGACCCAGTACTTC
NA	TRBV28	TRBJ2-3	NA	CASSYTTGRLVTDTQYF	TGTGCCAGCAGCTACACGACAGGGAGGTTGGTCACAGATACGCAGTATTTT
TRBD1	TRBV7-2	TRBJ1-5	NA	CASSGDRAAGANQPQHF	TGTGCCAGCAGCGGGGACAGGGCGGCAGGGGCGAATCAGCCCCAGCATTTT
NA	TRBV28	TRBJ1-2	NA	CASRKHGQNYGYTF	TGTGCCAGCAGAAAACACGGACAGAACTATGGCTACACCTTC
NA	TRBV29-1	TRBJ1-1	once	CSVNVRRTEAFF	TGCAGCGTGAATGTCAGGCGCACTGAAGCTTTCTTT
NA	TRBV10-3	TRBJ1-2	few	CATRARDRTNYGYTF	TGTGCCACCCGGGCTCGCGACAGGACTAACTATGGCTACACCTTC
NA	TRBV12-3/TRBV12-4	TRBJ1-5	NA	CASSRGGNQPQHF	TGTGCCAGCAGTCGGGGAGGCAATCAGCCCCAGCATTTT
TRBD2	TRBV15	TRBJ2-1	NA	CATSSRTGGNEQFF	TGTGCCACCAGCAGTCGGACGGGGGGAAATGAGCAGTTCTTC
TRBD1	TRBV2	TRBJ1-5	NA	CASSESIRQGAVVGTYSNQPQHF	TGTGCCAGCAGTGAATCGATTCGACAGGGGGCTGTGGTGGGGACTTATAGCAATCAGCCCCAGCATTTT
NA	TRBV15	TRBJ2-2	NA	CATSRDRGFGELFF	TGTGCCACCAGCAGAGATCGGGGTTTCGGGGAGCTGTTTTTT
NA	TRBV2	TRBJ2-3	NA	CASSESSTDTQYF	TGTGCCAGCAGTGAAAGCAGCACAGATACGCAGTATTTT
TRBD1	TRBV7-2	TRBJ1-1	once	CASAITGERGTEAFF	TGTGCCAGCGCTATTACAGGGGAGAGAGGCACTGAAGCTTTCTTT
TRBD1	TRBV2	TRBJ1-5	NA	CASSVRQGDQPQHF	TGTGCCAGCAGTGTCAGGCAGGGGGATCAGCCCCAGCATTTT
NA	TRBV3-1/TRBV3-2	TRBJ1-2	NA	CASSHGSYGYTF	TGTGCCAGCAGCCACGGGAGCTATGGCTACACCTTC
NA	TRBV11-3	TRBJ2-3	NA	CASSSRRGYTSFSADTQYF	TGTGCCAGCAGCTCGCGAAGGGGCTACACTAGCTTTAGCGCAGATACGCAGTATTTT
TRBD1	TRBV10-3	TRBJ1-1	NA	CAISQRTGGVNTEAFF	TGTGCCATCAGTCAGAGGACAGGGGGCGTTAACACTGAAGCTTTCTTT
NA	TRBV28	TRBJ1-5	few	CASRGVYSNQPQHF	TGTGCCAGCCGGGGAGTTTATAGCAATCAGCCCCAGCATTTT
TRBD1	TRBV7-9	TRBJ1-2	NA	CASSLVGQDYTF	TGTGCCAGCAGCTTAGTGGGACAGGACTACACCTTC
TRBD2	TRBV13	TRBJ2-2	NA	CASSLYSGSPGELFF	TGTGCCAGCAGCTTATATAGCGGGAGTCCCGGGGAGCTGTTTTTT
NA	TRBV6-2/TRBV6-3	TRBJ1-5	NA	CASSYSRGGQPQHF	TGTGCCAGCAGTTACTCTAGGGGTGGTCAGCCCCAGCATTTT